The present entry profiles one T cell receptor (beta chain) with its context. Its target is unknown. This sample was taken from a study of T cell responses to AZD1222 COVID-19 vaccine. Study-wide points: Dominant at 160-218 and 743-854, vaccine-associated CD4 TCRs also spanned spike.

Per the germline V gene, CDR1 is SGHTA and CDR2 is FQGNSA. This CDR3 contains 15 residues. V trimming: 7 bases; J trimming: 3 bases; junction bases outside the gene matches: 9. Some clones are missing from TCRdb's copy, which holds only in-frame ones; the method was immunoSEQ multiplex PCR. The table lists some 180,000 clones, around 90% of them singletons. This clonotype originated in an adult in good health. Sequences were derived from peripheral blood, sampled on day 0 of AZD1222 vaccination. The chain joins TRBV7-2 to TRBJ2-3; 8 nucleotides match TRBD2. The CDR3 loop is CASNSRGGRTDTQYF. The CDR3 bases are TGTGCCAGCAACTCCCGGGGGGGGAGAACAGATACGCAGTATTTT.